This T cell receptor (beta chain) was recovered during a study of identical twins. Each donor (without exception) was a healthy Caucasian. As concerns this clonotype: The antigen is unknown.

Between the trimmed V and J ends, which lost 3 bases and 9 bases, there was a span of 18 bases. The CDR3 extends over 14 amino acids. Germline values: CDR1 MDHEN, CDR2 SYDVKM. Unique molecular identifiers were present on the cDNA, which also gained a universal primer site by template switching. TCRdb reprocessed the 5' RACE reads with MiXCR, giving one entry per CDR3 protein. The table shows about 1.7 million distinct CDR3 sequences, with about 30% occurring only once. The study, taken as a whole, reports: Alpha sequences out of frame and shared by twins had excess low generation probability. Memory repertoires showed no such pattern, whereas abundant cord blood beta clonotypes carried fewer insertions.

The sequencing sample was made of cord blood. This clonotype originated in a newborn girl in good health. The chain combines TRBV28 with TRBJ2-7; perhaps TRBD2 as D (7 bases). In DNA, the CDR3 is TGTGCCAGCAGTTTTTTGGGGGGGCGCGTAAGGCAGTACTTC. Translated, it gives CASSFLGGRVRQYF.